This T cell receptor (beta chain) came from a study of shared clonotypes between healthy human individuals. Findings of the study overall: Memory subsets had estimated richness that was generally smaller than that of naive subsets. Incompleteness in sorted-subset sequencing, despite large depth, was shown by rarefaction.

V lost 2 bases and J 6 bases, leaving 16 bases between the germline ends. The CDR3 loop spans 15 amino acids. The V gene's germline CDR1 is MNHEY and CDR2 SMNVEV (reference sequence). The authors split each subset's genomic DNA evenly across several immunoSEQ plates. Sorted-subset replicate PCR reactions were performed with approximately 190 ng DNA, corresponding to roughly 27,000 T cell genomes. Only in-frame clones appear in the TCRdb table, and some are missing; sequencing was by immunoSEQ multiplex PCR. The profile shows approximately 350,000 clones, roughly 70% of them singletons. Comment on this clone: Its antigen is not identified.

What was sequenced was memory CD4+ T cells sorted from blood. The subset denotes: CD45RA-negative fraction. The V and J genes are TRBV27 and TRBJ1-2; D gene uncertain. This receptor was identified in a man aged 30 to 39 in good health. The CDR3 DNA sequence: TGTGCCAGCAGTTTAAAAGGGCAAACCCCCCATGGCTACACCTTC. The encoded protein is CASSLKGQTPHGYTF.